A single sample gave rise to the 19 T cell receptor beta chains below, sequenced in a study of blood T cells in healthy people across ages. A second about 6 to 12 cycle PCR used barcoded and J-beta primers. MiXCR was run by TCRdb on the 5' RACE reads, yielding one entry per CDR3 protein. The profile covers hundreds of thousands of distinct CDR3 sequences, with around 26% appearing a single time and 17% taken by the ten largest. The source material was blood. The receptors stem from a woman of 80 years or more in good health.

This chain links TRBV20-1 with TRBJ2-1; 7 bases line up with TRBD2. The CDR3 has 15 amino acids. V dropped 6 bases and J dropped 3; count of bases not matched to a gene: 11. CDR1 is DFQATT, CDR2 SNEGSKA, per germline (reference sequence). CDR3 DNA sequence: TGCAGTGCAAACCAGATCACGGGGGGCTACAATGAGCAGTTCTTC. Its translation: CSANQITGGYNEQFF.

V and J are TRBV20-1 and TRBJ2-5; 7 bases align to TRBD2. The CDR3 extends over 13 amino acids. V shed 5 bases and J 4 bases; nucleotides not matched to a gene: 7. The germline CDR1 and CDR2 sequences are DFQATT and SNEGSKA (reference sequence). CDR3 coding DNA: TGCAGTGCTCCTCCCCCGGGAGGAGAGACCCAGTACTTC. It codes for CSAPPPGGETQYF.

This clonotype appeared once. This may be a read error, as it is one base from a much larger clone. The chain combines TRBV20-1 with TRBJ2-1; 8 positions match TRBD1. Losses at the gene ends were 4 bases for V and 0 bases for J; bases not matched to a gene: 11. Germline-derived CDR1 and CDR2 are DFQATT and SNEGSKA (reference sequence). The CDR3 covers 17 residues. The CDR3 here is CSATSKGQVSSYNEQFF. CDR3 bases: TGCAGTGCTACGTCTAAGGGACAGGTGAGCTCCTACAATGAGCAGTTCTTC.

This clonotype was detected once. The chain employs TRBV7-2 and TRBJ1-1; possibly TRBD1 for D (6 bases). This CDR3 comprises 12 residues. Trimming took off 11 bases at V and 7 bases at J, with 17 bases between the two ends. Germline V gene sequence: CDR1 SGHTA, CDR2 FQGNSA. CDR3: CAPGGRDVEAFF. The CDR3 coding sequence is TGTGCCCCCGGGGGCAGGGACGTTGAAGCTTTCTTT. Using reference TRBV7-2 and TRBJ1-1 for the parts outside the CDR3, the full variable domain is GAGVSQSPSNKVTEKGKDVELRCDPISGHTALYWYRQSLGQGLEFLIYFQGNSAPDKSGLPSDRFSAERTGGSVSTLTIQRTQQEDSAVYLCAPGGRDVEAFFGQGTRLTVV.

This clonotype was detected many times. This chain uses TRBV6-5 with TRBJ2-1; TRBD2 agrees at 12 bases. The J segment lost 8 bases and the V segment lost 0 bases, leaving 5 bases of the junction unmatched. The CDR3 length is 16 residues. The germline gives CDR1 MNHEY, CDR2 SVGAGI. The CDR3 loop is CASSYSLAGGADEQFF. The CDR3 nucleotides are TGTGCCAGCAGTTACTCCCTAGCGGGGGGGGCGGATGAGCAGTTCTTC.

On this clonotype itself: Given a much more abundant clone one base away, this may be a read error. The J gene is TRBJ2-5, the V gene TRBV27, with 10 bases aligning to TRBD1. V lost 3 bases, J lost 0 bases, and 10 bases stayed unmatched. Germline lookup yields CDR1 MNHEY and CDR2 SMNVEV (reference sequence). CDR3 length equals 18 residues. Here the CDR3 DNA reads TGTGCCAGCAGTTTTAAGGGTGCGGGACAGGGGTACCAAGAGACCCAGTACTTC. Residues: CASSFKGAGQGYQETQYF.

This clonotype was seen at least ten times. This rearrangement joins TRBV4-3 to TRBJ2-3; TRBD2 agrees at 11 bases. V shed 2 bases and J 2 bases; nucleotides not matched to a gene: 3. The CDR3 sequence is 16 residues long. Germline values: CDR1 LGHNA, CDR2 YSLEER. CDR3 region: CASSQLSGGATDTQYF. The CDR3 nucleotides are TGCGCCAGCAGCCAACTTAGCGGGGGGGCCACAGATACGCAGTATTTT.

This clonotype was counted at least ten times. The chain employs TRBV7-2 and TRBJ2-7; no definite D call. Per the germline V gene, CDR1 is SGHTA and CDR2 is FQGNSA. There are 15 residues in the CDR3. Trimming took 2 bases from V and 4 from J, leaving 15 bases between them. This chain's CDR3 is CASSLSSPPEYEQYF. In DNA form, the CDR3 reads TGTGCCAGCAGCTTAAGTTCCCCTCCTGAATACGAGCAGTACTTC.

The sample holds many counts of this clonotype. A much more abundant neighbour one base away suggests this may be a read error. This chain links TRBV7-9 with TRBJ2-5; TRBD2 aligns across 7 bases. V was pared by 3 bases and J by 11 bases, with 9 bases of the junction left unmatched. The germline V gene has CDR1 SEHNR and CDR2 FQNEAQ (reference sequence). The CDR3 has 13 residues. DNA of the CDR3: TGTGCCAGCAGCTTCGGACTAGGCAATGAGCAGTACTTC. The encoded protein is CASSFGLGNEQYF.

This clonotype turned up a few times. J is TRBJ2-7 and V is TRBV29-1, with 9 bases fitting TRBD1. The CDR3 is 17 residues long. V lost 6 bases to trimming and J lost 1 base; unmatched junction nucleotides: 16. Per the germline V gene, CDR1 is SQVTM and CDR2 is ANQGSEA. CDR3 sequence (DNA): TGCAGCGTAATGGCGAGCCCCGGGACAGGGAGGTCCTACGAGCAGTACTTC. Its translation: CSVMASPGTGRSYEQYF.

This clonotype was seen repeatedly, ten times or more. A much larger clone lies one base from this, so it may be a read error. The chain recombines TRBV12-3 or TRBV12-4 with TRBJ2-7; TRBD1 agrees at 8 bases. The CDR3 has 16 amino acids. The V and J ends lost 2 bases and 7 bases, in that order; junction bases with no gene match: 13. The CDR3 here is CASSLSSGQGAREQYF. The DNA for the CDR3 is TGTGCCAGCAGTTTATCGTCGGGCCAGGGGGCGAGGGAGCAGTACTTC.

This clonotype was picked up one time. This chain's CDR3 is CASSSSGRGTYNEQFF. The CDR3 DNA sequence: TGTGCCAGCTCTTCCTCCGGGCGGGGGACCTACAATGAGCAGTTCTTC. This chain links TRBV18 with TRBJ2-1, with 7 bases that match TRBD2. J was trimmed by 2 bases and V by 6 bases; bases with no gene match: 10. Germline values: CDR1 KGHSH, CDR2 LQKENI. The CDR3 length is 16 residues.

This clonotype was detected many times. The gene calls are TRBV6-5 and TRBJ2-5; TRBD2 matches 9 bases. Trimming took 2 bases from V and 5 from J; bases not matched to a gene: 9. From germline, CDR1 is MNHEY and CDR2 SVGAGI. The CDR3 is 16 residues long. CDR3 DNA: TGTGCCAGCAGTTACGGGTCTAGCGGGGTTCTTGAGACCCAGTACTTC. Its translation is CASSYGSSGVLETQYF.

This clonotype appeared a few times. The rearrangement joins TRBV7-9 to TRBJ1-1, with D possibly being TRBD1 (5 bases). V lost 3 bases, J lost 1 base, and 18 bases lay in between. Germline loops: CDR1 SEHNR, CDR2 FQNEAQ (reference sequence). This CDR3 spans 17 amino acids. CDR3 coding DNA: TGTGCCAGCAGCTTGGCCAAACCGGGACGGAGGAACACTGAAGCTTTCTTT. It yields the protein CASSLAKPGRRNTEAFF.

Points on this clonotype: A much larger clone lies a single base off, so this may be a read error. This chain connects TRBV6-2 or TRBV6-3 to TRBJ2-5; TRBD2 agrees at 11 bases. Germline loops: CDR1 MNHEY, CDR2 SVGEGT. This CDR3 comprises 18 residues. CDR3 sequence reads: CTSSFQLAGGSQWETQYF. The CDR3 nucleotides read TGTACCAGCAGTTTCCAGCTAGCGGGGGGCTCCCAGTGGGAGACCCAGTACTTC.

The chain recombines TRBV2 with TRBJ1-2; D is uncertain. V was cut by 7 bases and J by 12 bases, with 15 bases left in between. The CDR3 covers 11 residues. Germline V gene sequence: CDR1 SNHLY, CDR2 FYNNEI. This chain's CDR3 is CASKVSRGNTF. The CDR3 nucleotides are TGTGCCAGCAAGGTCTCCCGAGGCAACACCTTC.

This clonotype has only a few counts. The chain couples TRBV4-1 to TRBJ1-5; TRBD1 might be the D (5 bases). The CDR3 is made up of 16 amino acids. Germline V gives CDR1 MGHRA, CDR2 YSYEKL. V lost 1 base to trimming and J lost 5 bases, with 15 bases between them. CDR3 DNA sequence: TGCGCCAGCAGCCAAGGGGGCCAGGGTGTCGATCAGCCCCAGCATTTT. Residues: CASSQGGQGVDQPQHF.

This clonotype was counted between two and nine times. Since a much larger clone is just one base distant, this may be a read error. The J gene is TRBJ2-5, the V gene TRBV9, with 8 bases that match TRBD2. The CDR3 consists of 14 residues. Trimming cost V 2 bases and J 11 bases; bases outside gene matches: 11. Germline values: CDR1 SGDLS, CDR2 YYNGEE. The CDR3 region is CASSVGGDYNEQYF. As DNA, the CDR3 is TGTGCCAGCAGCGTCGGGGGGGACTACAATGAGCAGTACTTC.

This clonotype was counted between two and nine times. V usage is TRBV19 and J usage is TRBJ1-5; D is ambiguous. CDR1 and CDR2 from the germline V gene are LNHDA and SQIVND (reference sequence). Trimming shortened V by 4 bases and J by 5 bases, and 9 bases separated the two germline ends. The CDR3 sequence is 13 residues long. The CDR3 is CASSNSLDQPQHF. CDR3 in DNA: TGTGCCAGTAGTAACTCTTTAGATCAGCCCCAGCATTTT.